This paragraph reports one T cell receptor (beta chain). The target of this receptor is not known. No per-base quality is available; no much larger clone lies one base away. This entry comes from a study of technical replicates of blood from several donors (dated by TCRdb to 2015 to 2018). Including the terminal cysteine and phenylalanine, the CDR3 comprises 13 residues. The sequence is cut down to CDR3 DNA, 39 bases in frame from base 1. For this chain, trimming is 6 bases at the V end and 2 bases at the J end, and the number of junction bases without a gene match is 0. In the germline V gene (reference sequence), CDR1 corresponds to SGHNT and CDR2 to YYREEE. Library construction relied on the immunoSEQ multiplex PCR assay. The source is immuneACCESS, and TCRdb retained only in-frame sequences with V and J called. Part of the clones is not carried over; for the studies checked, unresolved V genes explain less than half of this, and the remainder is unexplained. The sample table lists 14,000 or so clones, 84% of them with a count of one. The ten top clones hold over 9.5% of the sample.

Sequencing was performed on PBMCs. The sequence came from a human donor in good health. Rearrangement joined TRBV5-4 to TRBJ2-1, and 9 junctional nucleotides match TRBD2. The nucleotide sequence reads TGTGCCAGCAAGCGGGGGGCCTACAATGAGCAGTTCTTC. Translation gives CASKRGAYNEQFF.